This T cell receptor beta chain was sequenced in a study of radiation and T cells in renal cell carcinoma. This clone occurred once. Time point: baseline pretreatment blood. Documented treatment: 15 Gy SBRT to primary tumor, nephrectomy 4 weeks later. This CDR3 spans 13 amino acids. Germline CDR1 is LNHNV and CDR2 is YYDKDF (reference sequence). J lost 8 bases, V lost 1 base, and 1 base had no gene match. Sequenced by immunoSEQ multiplex PCR; TCRdb stores in-frame clones only, minus some. This sample has approximately 45,000 clones, with around 83% found just once. The origin of this receptor is a woman in her seventies with renal cell carcinoma. This chain connects TRBV15 to TRBJ2-2, with TRBD2 identical over 7 bases. Sequenced material: blood, taken from a patient whose treatment included radiotherapy and nephrectomy. For the CDR3, the DNA is TGTGCCACCAGCAGAGGGGAGGGGGGGGAGCTGTTTTTT. Its translation: CATSRGEGGELFF.